This TCR beta chain emerged from a study of shared clonotypes between healthy human individuals. Study in general: Researchers drew samples from a couple of women and three men aged 18 to 49.

A word on this clone: Its specificity is unknown.

Losses at the gene ends were 1 base for V and 5 bases for J; bases not matched to a gene: 5. The V gene's germline CDR1 is MGHRA and CDR2 YSYEKL. The CDR3 sequence is 15 residues long. Clones were sequenced by immunoSEQ multiplex PCR, and TCRdb holds only the in-frame ones, with some missing. Altogether about 1,900,000 clones are present, about 95% being singletons, with the ten largest covering under 1.5%. Study results and limitations: Naive subsets usually exceeded memory subsets in estimated richness.

CD45RO-negative cells were positively selected for CCR7, leaving out terminally differentiated effector memory CD45RA+ cells. The chain couples TRBV4-1 to TRBJ1-5; 7 bases line up with TRBD1. Sequencing was performed on naive CD8+ T cells sorted from blood. The clonotype comes from a man aged 18 to 35 in good health. This CDR3 is CASSQVAGGDQPQHF. CDR3 in DNA: TGCGCCAGCAGCCAAGTTGCAGGGGGTGATCAGCCCCAGCATTTT.